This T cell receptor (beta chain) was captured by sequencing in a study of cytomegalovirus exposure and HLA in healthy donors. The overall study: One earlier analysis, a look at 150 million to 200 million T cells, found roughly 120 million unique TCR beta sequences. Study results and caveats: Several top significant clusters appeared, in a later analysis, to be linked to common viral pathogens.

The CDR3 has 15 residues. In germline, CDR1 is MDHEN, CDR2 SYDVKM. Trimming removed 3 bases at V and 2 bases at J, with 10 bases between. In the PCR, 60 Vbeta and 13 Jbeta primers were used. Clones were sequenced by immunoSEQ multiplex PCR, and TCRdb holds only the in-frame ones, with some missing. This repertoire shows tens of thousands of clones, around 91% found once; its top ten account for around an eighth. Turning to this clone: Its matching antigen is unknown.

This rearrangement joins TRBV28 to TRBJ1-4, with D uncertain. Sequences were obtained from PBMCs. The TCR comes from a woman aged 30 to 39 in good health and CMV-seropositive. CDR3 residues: CASSFSRSTNEKLFF. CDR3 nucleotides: TGTGCCAGCAGTTTTTCCAGGTCGACTAATGAAAAACTGTTTTTT.